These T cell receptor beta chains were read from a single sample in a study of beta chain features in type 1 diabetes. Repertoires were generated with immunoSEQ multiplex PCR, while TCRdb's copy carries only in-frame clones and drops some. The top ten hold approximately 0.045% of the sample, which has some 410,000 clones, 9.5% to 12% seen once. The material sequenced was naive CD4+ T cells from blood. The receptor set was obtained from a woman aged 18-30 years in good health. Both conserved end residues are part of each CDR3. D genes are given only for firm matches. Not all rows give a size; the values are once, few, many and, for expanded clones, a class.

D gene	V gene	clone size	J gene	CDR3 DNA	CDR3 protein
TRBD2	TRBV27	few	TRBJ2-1	TGTGCCAGCAGTTCCGGACTAGCGGGAGGCAATGAGCAGTTCTTC	CASSSGLAGGNEQFF
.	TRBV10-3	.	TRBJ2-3	TGTGCCATCAGTGAGTCCGGGGGTTCCCTCACAGATACGCAGTATTTT	CAISESGGSLTDTQYF
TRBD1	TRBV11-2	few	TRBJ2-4	TGTGCCAGCAGCTTAGTGGGACAGGGAATAAACATTCAGTACTTC	CASSLVGQGINIQYF
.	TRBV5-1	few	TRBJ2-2	TGCGCCAGCAGCTTGGTCTTTGAGGCCGGGGAGCTGTTTTTT	CASSLVFEAGELFF
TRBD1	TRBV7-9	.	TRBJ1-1	TGTGCCAGCAGCTCCAGACAGGGGAGCACTGAAGCTTTCTTT	CASSSRQGSTEAFF
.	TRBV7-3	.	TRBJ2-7	TGTGCCAGCAGCTCCCGGCCCGGGACCCCTACAGAGCAGTACTTC	CASSSRPGTPTEQYF
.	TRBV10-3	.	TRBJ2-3	TGTGCCATCAACACGGCAGCAAGCACAGATACGCAGTATTTT	CAINTAASTDTQYF
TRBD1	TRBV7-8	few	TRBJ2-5	TGTGCCAGCAGCGAAGGACAGGCAGGAGAGACCCAGTACTTC	CASSEGQAGETQYF
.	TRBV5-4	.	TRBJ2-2	TGTGCCAGCAGCTTGGACGCCAGGGCCGGGGAGCTGTTTTTT	CASSLDARAGELFF
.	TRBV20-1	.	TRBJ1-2	TGCAGTGCTAGAACGACTGGCTACACCTTC	CSARTTGYTF
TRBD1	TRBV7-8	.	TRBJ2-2	TGTGCCAGCAGCCCGAGGACAGGGTGGGAGACCGGGGAGCTGTTTTTT	CASSPRTGWETGELFF
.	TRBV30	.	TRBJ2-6	TGTGCCTGGACGGGGTTCGGGGCCAACGTCCTGACTTTC	CAWTGFGANVLTF
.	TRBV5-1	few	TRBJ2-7	TGCGCCAGCAGCTTTTCGGAATACGAGCAGTACTTC	CASSFSEYEQYF
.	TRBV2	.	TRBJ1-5	TGTGCCAGCAGTGAACTCAGGGGCGGCAATCAGCCCCAGCATTTT	CASSELRGGNQPQHF
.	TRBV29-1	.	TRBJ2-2	TGCAGCGTCGAGAGGTGGCAGGGGCCCACCGGGGAGCTGTTTTTT	CSVERWQGPTGELFF
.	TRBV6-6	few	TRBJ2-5	TGTGCCAGCAGGCTGAGCGACGGGGGCCAAGAGACCCAGTACTTC	CASRLSDGGQETQYF
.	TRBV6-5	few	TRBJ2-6	TGTGCCAGCAGTTACTCACCTGGGGCCAACGTCCTGACTTTC	CASSYSPGANVLTF
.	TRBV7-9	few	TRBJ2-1	TGTGCCAGCAGCTTAGTTATCGGGACTCTGTCCCATGAGCAGTTCTTC	CASSLVIGTLSHEQFF
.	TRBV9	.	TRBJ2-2	TGTGCCAGCAGCGTAGGGGTGGCCGGGGTGGCCGGGGAGCTGTTTTTT	CASSVGVAGVAGELFF
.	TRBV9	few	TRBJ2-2	TGTGCCAGCAGCGTAGTAGTTAACACCGGGGAGCTGTTTTTT	CASSVVVNTGELFF
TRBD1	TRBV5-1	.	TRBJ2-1	TGCGCCAGCAGCTTAAACGTCGGAACAGGGGACTACAATGAGCAGTTCTTC	CASSLNVGTGDYNEQFF
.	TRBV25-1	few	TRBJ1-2	TGTGCCAGCCCCCCCAGGCGGGGGGCGAGAGGCTACACCTTC	CASPPRRGARGYTF
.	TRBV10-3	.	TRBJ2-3	TGTGCCATCATGAGGACCCAATACGGCACAGATACGCAGTATTTT	CAIMRTQYGTDTQYF
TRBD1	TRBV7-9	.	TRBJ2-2	TGTGCCAGCACCCCCGGACAGGGAGAAACCGGGGAGCTGTTTTTT	CASTPGQGETGELFF
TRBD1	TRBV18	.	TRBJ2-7	TGTGCCAGCTCACAGGGACAGGGCCCCGACGAGCAGTACTTC	CASSQGQGPDEQYF
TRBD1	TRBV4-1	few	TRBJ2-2	TGCGCCAGCAGCCAGCCGGGACAGGGGGTCACCGGGGAGCTGTTTTTT	CASSQPGQGVTGELFF
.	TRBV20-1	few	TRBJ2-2	TGCAGTGCCGCGACCGGCAGGGAGCTGTTTTTT	CSAATGRELFF
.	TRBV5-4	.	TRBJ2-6	TGTGCCAGCAGCCAGCCCATGTCTGGGGCCAACGTCCTGACTTTC	CASSQPMSGANVLTF
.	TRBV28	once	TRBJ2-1	TGTGCCAGCAGTTTTCGGAATGAGCAGTTCTTC	CASSFRNEQFF
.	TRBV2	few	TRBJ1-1	TGTGCCAGCAGTCGTGCTCCGGAAGCTTTCTTT	CASSRAPEAFF
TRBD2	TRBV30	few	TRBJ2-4	TGTGCCTGGAGTGTGGGCGGGAGCGTCGTAAACATTCAGTACTTC	CAWSVGGSVVNIQYF
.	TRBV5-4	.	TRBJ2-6	TGTGCCAGCAGCTTGGGAGCCACGATGGCTGGGGCCAACGTCCTGACTTTC	CASSLGATMAGANVLTF
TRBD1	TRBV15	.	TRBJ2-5	TGTGCCACCAGCAGAAGGACAGGAGCACAAGAGACCCAGTACTTC	CATSRRTGAQETQYF
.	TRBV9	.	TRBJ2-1	TGTGCCAGCAGCCTCTCAGGGGACTCCTACAATGAGCAGTTCTTC	CASSLSGDSYNEQFF
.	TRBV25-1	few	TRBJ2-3	TGTGCCAGCAGTGAATTGGACCCCTTTAGCACAGATACGCAGTATTTT	CASSELDPFSTDTQYF
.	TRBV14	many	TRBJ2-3	TGTGCCAGCAGCCAAGCCCCAGATACGCAGTATTTT	CASSQAPDTQYF
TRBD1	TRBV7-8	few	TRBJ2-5	TGTGCCAGCAGCTCCCGGGACAGGCAAGAGACCCAGTACTTC	CASSSRDRQETQYF
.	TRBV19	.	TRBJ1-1	TGTGCCAGTTCTCCATCGGTCGGGAACACTGAAGCTTTCTTT	CASSPSVGNTEAFF
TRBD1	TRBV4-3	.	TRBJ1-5	TGCGCCAGCAGCCAATCCTGGACAGGGAGTCAGCCCCAGCATTTT	CASSQSWTGSQPQHF
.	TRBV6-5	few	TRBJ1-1	TGTGCCAGCACTTGGAGCTGGAACACTGAAGCTTTCTTT	CASTWSWNTEAFF
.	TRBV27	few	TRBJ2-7	TGTGCCAGCAGCCAGTACCCGGGCTTCTCCTACGAGCAGTACTTC	CASSQYPGFSYEQYF
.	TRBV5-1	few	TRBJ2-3	TGCGCCAGCAGCTCGGCTAGCACAGATACGCAGTATTTT	CASSSASTDTQYF
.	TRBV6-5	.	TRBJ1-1	TGTGCCAGCAGTTACCTATCTCGACAGTACACTGAAGCTTTCTTT	CASSYLSRQYTEAFF
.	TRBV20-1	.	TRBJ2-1	TGCAGTGCTCACCGGCGGGGACAGCAGTTCTTC	CSAHRRGQQFF
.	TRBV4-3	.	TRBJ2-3	TGCGCCAGCAGCCGAATATCGTCTCAGGTGGATACGCAGTATTTT	CASSRISSQVDTQYF
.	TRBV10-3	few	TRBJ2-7	TGTGCCATCAGTGATCAGGGCTACGAGCAGTACTTC	CAISDQGYEQYF
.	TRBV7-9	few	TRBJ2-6	TGTGCCAGCAGCTTTCGAGGGGCCGGGGCCAACGTCCTGACTTTC	CASSFRGAGANVLTF
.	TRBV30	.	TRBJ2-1	TGTGCCTGGAGTCGAGTTGTACTCAATGAGCAGTTCTTC	CAWSRVVLNEQFF
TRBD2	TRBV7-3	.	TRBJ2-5	TGTGCCAGCAGTTCGGGATTACTAGCGGGAGTAGAGACCCAGTACTTC	CASSSGLLAGVETQYF
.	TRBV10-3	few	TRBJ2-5	TGTGCCATCGGGACACATCAAGAGACCCAGTACTTC	CAIGTHQETQYF
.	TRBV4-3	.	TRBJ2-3	TGCGCCAGCAGCCAAGTTTCGGCGGGACCCACAGATACGCAGTATTTT	CASSQVSAGPTDTQYF
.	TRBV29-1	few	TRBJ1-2	TGCAGCATCAATGAAAGGGGCTATGGCTACACCTTC	CSINERGYGYTF
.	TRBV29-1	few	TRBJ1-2	TGCAGCGTAGCACAAACAGGGTTCTTCTATGGCTACACCTTC	CSVAQTGFFYGYTF
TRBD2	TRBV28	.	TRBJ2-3	TGTGCCAGCAGCCCCCAGCGGGGGTTGGGCACAGATACGCAGTATTTT	CASSPQRGLGTDTQYF
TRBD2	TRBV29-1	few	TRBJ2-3	TGCAGCTCAAACCAGCGGGGGGACGCCACAGATACGCAGTATTTT	CSSNQRGDATDTQYF
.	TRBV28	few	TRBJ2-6	TGTGCCAGCAGGCAACCCCCAAGCTCTGGGGCCAACGTCCTGACTTTC	CASRQPPSSGANVLTF
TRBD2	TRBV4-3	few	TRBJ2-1	TGCGCCAGCAGCCCGGGACTAGCGGGATCGAGGGGTGAGCAGTTCTTC	CASSPGLAGSRGEQFF
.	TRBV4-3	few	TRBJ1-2	TGCGCCAGCAGCCGGTCCGTGGTTTCTAACTATGGCTACACCTTC	CASSRSVVSNYGYTF